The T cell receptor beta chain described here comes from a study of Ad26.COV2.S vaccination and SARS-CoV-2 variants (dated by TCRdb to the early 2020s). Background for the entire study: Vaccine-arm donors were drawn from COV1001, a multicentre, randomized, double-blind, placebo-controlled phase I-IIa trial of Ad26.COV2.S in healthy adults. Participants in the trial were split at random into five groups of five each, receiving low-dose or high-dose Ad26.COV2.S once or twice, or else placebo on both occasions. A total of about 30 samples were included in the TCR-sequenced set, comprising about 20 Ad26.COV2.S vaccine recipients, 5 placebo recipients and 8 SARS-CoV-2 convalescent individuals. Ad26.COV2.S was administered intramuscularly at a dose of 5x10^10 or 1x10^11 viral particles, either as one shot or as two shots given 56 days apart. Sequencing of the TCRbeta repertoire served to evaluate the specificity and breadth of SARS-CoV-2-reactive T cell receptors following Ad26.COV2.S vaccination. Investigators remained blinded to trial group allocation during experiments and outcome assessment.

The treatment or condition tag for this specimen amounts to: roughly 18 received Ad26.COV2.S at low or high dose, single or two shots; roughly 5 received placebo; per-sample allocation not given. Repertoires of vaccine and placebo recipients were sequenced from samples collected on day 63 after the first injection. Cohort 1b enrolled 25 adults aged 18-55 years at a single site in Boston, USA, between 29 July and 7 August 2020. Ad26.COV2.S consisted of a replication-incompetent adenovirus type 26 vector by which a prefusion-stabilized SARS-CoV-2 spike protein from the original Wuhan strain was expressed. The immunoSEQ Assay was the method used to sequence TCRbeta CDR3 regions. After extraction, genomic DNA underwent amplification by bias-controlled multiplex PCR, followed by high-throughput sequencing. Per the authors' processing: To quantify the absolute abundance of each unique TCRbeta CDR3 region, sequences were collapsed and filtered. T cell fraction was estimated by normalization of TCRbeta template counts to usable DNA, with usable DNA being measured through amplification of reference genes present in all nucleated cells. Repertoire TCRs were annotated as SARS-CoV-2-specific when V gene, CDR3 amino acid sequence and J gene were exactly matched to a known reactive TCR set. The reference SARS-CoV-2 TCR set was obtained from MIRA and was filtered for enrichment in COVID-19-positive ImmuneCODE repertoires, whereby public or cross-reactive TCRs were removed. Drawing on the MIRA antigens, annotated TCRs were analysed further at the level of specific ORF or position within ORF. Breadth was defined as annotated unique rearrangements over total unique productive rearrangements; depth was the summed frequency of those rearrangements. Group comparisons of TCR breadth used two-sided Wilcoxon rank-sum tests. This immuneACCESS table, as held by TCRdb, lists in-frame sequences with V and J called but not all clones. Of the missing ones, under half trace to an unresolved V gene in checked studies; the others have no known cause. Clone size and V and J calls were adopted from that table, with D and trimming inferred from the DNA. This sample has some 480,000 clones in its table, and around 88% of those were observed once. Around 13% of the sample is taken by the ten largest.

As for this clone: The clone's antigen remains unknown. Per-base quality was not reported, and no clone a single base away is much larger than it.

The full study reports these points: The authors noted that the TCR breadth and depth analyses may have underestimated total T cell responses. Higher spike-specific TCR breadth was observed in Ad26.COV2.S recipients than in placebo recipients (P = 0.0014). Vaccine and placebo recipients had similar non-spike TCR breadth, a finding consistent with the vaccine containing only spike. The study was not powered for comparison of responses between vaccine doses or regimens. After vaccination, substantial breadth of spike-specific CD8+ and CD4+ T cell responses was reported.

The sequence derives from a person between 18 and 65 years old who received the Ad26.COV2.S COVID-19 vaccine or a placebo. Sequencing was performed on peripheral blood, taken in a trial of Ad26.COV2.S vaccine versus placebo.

The CDR3 is CASSYTGQGNYGYTF. The DNA reads TGTGCCAGCAGCTACACCGGACAGGGTAACTATGGCTACACCTTC. Recombination connected TRBV5-6 to TRBJ1-2, with 8 middle bases fitting TRBD1. From the germline V gene, CDR1 is SGHDT and CDR2 is YYEEEE. The V end gives up 3 bases and the J end 1 base, leaving 5 bases in the junction not matched to a gene. The CDR3 starts with the cysteine, ends with the phenylalanine, and has 15 residues. This entry keeps only the CDR3 DNA: 45 bases, framed from base 1.